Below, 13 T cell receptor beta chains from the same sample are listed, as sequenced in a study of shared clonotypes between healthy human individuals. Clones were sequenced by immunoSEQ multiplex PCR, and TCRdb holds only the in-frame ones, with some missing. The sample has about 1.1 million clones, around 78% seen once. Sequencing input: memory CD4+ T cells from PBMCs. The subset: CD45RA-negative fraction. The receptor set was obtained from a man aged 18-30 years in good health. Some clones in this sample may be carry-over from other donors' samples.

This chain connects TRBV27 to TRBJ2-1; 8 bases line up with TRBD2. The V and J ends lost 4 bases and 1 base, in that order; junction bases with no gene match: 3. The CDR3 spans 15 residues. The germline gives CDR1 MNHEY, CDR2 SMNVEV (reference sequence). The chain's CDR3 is CASSSQRESYNEQFF. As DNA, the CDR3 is TGTGCCAGCAGTTCCCAGCGGGAGTCCTACAATGAGCAGTTCTTC.

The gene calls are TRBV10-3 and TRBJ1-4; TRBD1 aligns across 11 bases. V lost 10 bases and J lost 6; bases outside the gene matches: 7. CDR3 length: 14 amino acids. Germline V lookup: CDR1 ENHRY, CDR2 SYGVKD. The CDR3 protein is CATRPGQGDEKLFF. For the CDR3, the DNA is TGTGCCACCCGACCGGGACAGGGGGATGAAAAACTGTTTTTT.

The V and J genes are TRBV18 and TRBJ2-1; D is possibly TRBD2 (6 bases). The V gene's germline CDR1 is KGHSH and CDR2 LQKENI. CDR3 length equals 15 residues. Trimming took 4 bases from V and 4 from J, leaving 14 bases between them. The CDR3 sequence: CASSLLSGEYNEQFF. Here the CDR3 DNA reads TGTGCCAGCTCACTCCTTAGCGGAGAGTACAATGAGCAGTTCTTC.

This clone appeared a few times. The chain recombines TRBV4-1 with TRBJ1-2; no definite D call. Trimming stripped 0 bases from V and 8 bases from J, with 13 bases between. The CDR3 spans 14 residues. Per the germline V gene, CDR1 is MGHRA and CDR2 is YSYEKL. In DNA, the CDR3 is TGCGCCAGCAGCCAAGATAATCGGGTTCGGGGCTACACCTTC. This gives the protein CASSQDNRVRGYTF.

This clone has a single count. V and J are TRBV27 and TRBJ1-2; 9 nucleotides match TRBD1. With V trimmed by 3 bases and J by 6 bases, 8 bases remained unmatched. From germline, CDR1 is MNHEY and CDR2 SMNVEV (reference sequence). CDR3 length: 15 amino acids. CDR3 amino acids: CASSFRQGEMNGYTF. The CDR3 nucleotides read TGTGCCAGCAGTTTCCGACAGGGGGAAATGAATGGCTACACCTTC.

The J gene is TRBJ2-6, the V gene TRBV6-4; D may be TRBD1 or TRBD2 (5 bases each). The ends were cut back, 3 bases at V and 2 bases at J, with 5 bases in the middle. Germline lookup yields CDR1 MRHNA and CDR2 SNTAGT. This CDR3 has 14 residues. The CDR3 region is CASSEGAGANVLTF. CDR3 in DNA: TGTGCCAGCAGTGAGGGGGCTGGGGCCAACGTCCTGACTTTC.

CDR3 in DNA: TGCGCCAGCAGCCAAGACGGGACAGTCAGCACAGATACGCAGTATTTT. Its translation: CASSQDGTVSTDTQYF. V usage is TRBV4-1 and J usage is TRBJ2-3; 7 nucleotides line up with TRBD1. The length of the CDR3 is 16 residues. Per the germline V gene, CDR1 is MGHRA and CDR2 is YSYEKL. The junction had 3 bases not matched to a gene; V was cut back by 0 bases and J by 0 bases.

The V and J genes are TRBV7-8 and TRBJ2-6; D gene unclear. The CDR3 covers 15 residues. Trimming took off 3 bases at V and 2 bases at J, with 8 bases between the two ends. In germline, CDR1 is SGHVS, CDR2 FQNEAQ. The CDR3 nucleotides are TGTGCCAGCAGCTTGATGTCCCCTGGGGCCAACGTCCTGACTTTC. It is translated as CASSLMSPGANVLTF.

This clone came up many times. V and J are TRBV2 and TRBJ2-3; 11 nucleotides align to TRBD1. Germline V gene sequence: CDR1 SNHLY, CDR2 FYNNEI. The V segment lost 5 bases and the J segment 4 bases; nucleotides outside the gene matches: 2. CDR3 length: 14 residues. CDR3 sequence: CASSRTGGPDTQYF. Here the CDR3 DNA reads TGTGCCAGCAGTAGGACAGGGGGCCCAGATACGCAGTATTTT.

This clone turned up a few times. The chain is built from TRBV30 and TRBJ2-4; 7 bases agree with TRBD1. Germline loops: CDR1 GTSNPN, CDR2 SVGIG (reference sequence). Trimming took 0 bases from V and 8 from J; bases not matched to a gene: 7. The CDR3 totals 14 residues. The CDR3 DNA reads TGTGCCTGGAGTGTTTATCGACAGGGATACATTCAGTACTTC. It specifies CAWSVYRQGYIQYF.

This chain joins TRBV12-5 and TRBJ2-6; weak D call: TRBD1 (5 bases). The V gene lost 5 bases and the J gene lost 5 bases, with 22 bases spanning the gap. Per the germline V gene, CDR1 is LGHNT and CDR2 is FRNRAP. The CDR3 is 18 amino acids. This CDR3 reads CASGAASAGQSRANVLTF. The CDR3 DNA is TGTGCTAGTGGTGCTGCAAGTGCAGGACAAAGTCGGGCCAACGTCCTGACTTTC. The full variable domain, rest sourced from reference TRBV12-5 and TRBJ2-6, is DARVTQTPRHKVTEMGQEVTMRCQPILGHNTVFWYRQTMMQGLELLAYFRNRAPLDDSGMPKDRFSAEMPDATLATLKIQPSEPRDSAVYFCASGAASAGQSRANVLTFGAGSRLTVL.

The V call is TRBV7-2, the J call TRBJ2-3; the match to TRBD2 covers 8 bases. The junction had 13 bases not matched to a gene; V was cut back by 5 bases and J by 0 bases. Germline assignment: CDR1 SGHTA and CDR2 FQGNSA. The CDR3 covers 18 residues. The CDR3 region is CASSPRASSGSSTDTQYF. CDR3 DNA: TGTGCCAGCAGCCCGCGGGCGTCTAGCGGGTCGAGCACAGATACGCAGTATTTT. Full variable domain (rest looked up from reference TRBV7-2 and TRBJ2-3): GAGVSQSPSNKVTEKGKDVELRCDPISGHTALYWYRQSLGQGLEFLIYFQGNSAPDKSGLPSDRFSAERTGGSVSTLTIQRTQQEDSAVYLCASSPRASSGSSTDTQYFGPGTRLTVL.

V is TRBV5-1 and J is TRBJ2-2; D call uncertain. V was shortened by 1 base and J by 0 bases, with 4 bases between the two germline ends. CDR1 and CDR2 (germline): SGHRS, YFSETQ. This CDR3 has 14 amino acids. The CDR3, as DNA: TGCGCCAGCAGCTTGAACTCGAACACCGGGGAGCTGTTTTTT. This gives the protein CASSLNSNTGELFF.